This T cell receptor beta chain stems from a study of chemoradiotherapy in HPV16-positive cancers. TCRdb keeps only in-frame clones here, not all; method: immunoSEQ multiplex PCR. The sample has 5,000 to 5,500 clones, more than 85% seen once. CDR1 is SNHLY, CDR2 FYNNEI, per germline. V was pared by 4 bases and J by 6 bases, with 7 bases between. The CDR3 consists of 12 residues. The receptor was isolated from a human donor with HPV-associated anogenital cancer. This material consisted of tumor tissue, taken from a patient who underwent chemoradiotherapy. The chain has TRBV2 and TRBJ1-3, with D unresolved. Written as DNA, the CDR3 is TGTGCCAGCAGTGGGGATATAAACACCATATATTTT. Translated, it gives CASSGDINTIYF.